This T cell receptor (beta chain) was recorded in a study of cytotoxic CD8 clonotypes in ibrutinib-treated CLL. Study-level background: Outcomes included approximately 25 partial and 2 complete responses; after median roughly 66 months, roughly 14 stayed remitted and roughly twelve progressed.

Sequencing was performed with immunoSEQ multiplex PCR; in TCRdb, only in-frame clones are kept and a portion is missing. The sample carries approximately 340,000 clones, about 61% recorded once. General observations from the study: Public clonotypes were seen rarely and were contracted or stable on treatment. For progressing versus sustained-remission patients, sampling times were not the same.

Between the trimmed V and J ends, which lost 6 bases and 2 bases, there was a span of 15 bases. The CDR3 has 15 residues. Germline loops: CDR1 MGHRA, CDR2 YSYEKL. On this clone itself: Its cognate antigen is unknown.

The rearrangement links TRBV4-1 to TRBJ2-3; D may match TRBD1 or TRBD2 (5 bases each). The receptor's source is a human donor with chronic lymphocytic leukemia. The sample consisted of PBMCs, taken after 36 months of ibrutinib treatment. The CDR3 sequence is CASRLDSSLTDTQYF. The DNA for the CDR3 is TGCGCCAGCAGACTAGACAGTTCTCTCACAGATACGCAGTATTTT.